The clone carrying this TCR beta chain showed up just a few times. What it recognizes is unknown. V dropped 6 bases and J dropped 12; count of bases not matched to a gene: 9. The CDR3 totals 13 residues. The germline CDR1 and CDR2 sequences are MNHEY and SMNVEV (reference sequence). TCRdb re-analysed the 5' RACE reads in MiXCR, keeping a single row per CDR3 protein. The sample lists a few hundred thousand distinct CDR3 sequences; roughly 9.9% were seen once. These data originate in a study of identical twins. The study, taken as a whole, reports: Sharing of beta out-of-frame sequences by twins showed a weaker excess. Out-of-frame alpha sequences common to twins were enriched for low generation probability.

Each donor was a healthy Caucasian. These same records also appear under a second study, on yellow fever vaccine responses in identical twins.

This TCR was recovered from a woman between 18 and 30 years old in good health. The V gene is TRBV27, the J gene TRBJ2-7; 12 bases line up with TRBD2. The source material was PBMCs. CDR3 residues: CASRVLTSGSPYF. CDR3 nucleotides: TGTGCCAGCAGGGTCTTGACTAGCGGGAGTCCGTACTTC.